The text below deals with one T cell receptor beta chain. Its antigen is unidentified. Germline V gene lookup returns CDR1 SGHKS and CDR2 YYEKEE (reference sequence). CDR3 length: 15 residues. The V gene lost 3 bases and the J gene lost 1 base, with 11 bases spanning the gap. The data stem from a study of shared clonotypes between healthy human individuals. Study findings and constraints: An anticipated effect of sequencing depth on clonotype sharing among donors was recognized. Clonotypes shared by all four donors outscored non-shared clonotypes in generation probability.

TCRdb's copy holds only in-frame clones and misses some; the assay was immunoSEQ multiplex PCR. The data contain over a million clones, about 76% of them singletons. The receptor comes from a young man in good health. The chain recombines TRBV5-5 with TRBJ2-1; unclear D gene. Sequencing input: memory CD4+ T cells sorted from blood. Described subset: CD45RA-negative fraction. CDR3 in DNA: TGTGCCAGCAGCTGGGGAAGTGGTTCCTACAATGAGCAGTTCTTC. Its protein is CASSWGSGSYNEQFF.